One sample yielded the 2 T cell receptor beta chains listed below, sequenced in a study of T cells after posttransplantation cyclophosphamide. TCRdb's table, derived via immunoSEQ multiplex PCR, lists solely in-frame clones and lacks some. The data show some 47,000 clones, about 86% seen once. Sequenced: PBMCs. These receptors originate from a young man with a blood cancer, CMV-positive, and with a related stem cell donor.

CDR3 protein: CAWSVAGYEQYF. CDR3 coding DNA: TGTGCCTGGAGTGTCGCGGGGTACGAGCAGTACTTC. The chain couples TRBV30 to TRBJ2-7; D perhaps matches TRBD2 (6 bases). V was pared by 0 bases and J by 4 bases, with 7 bases between. Germline loops: CDR1 GTSNPN, CDR2 SVGIG (reference sequence). The CDR3 contains 12 residues.

V and J are TRBV7-2 and TRBJ2-1, with D possibly being TRBD1 (5 bases). There are 15 residues in the CDR3. The germline CDR1 and CDR2 sequences are SGHTA and FQGNSA. Trimming stripped 2 bases from V and 10 bases from J, with 18 bases between. DNA of the CDR3: TGTGCCAGCAGCTTAAATCGGATAGGGGCCATAGAGCAGTTCTTC. It specifies CASSLNRIGAIEQFF.